Listed below are T cell receptor beta chains from one sample, sequenced in a study of T cells after somatic rescue of genetic block. Here immunoSEQ multiplex PCR was the method, and the copy in TCRdb shows in-frame clones only, minus some. The repertoire holds roughly 110,000 clones, with around nine tenths as singletons. Sequences were obtained from peripheral blood mononuclear cells (PBMCs). The source is a woman aged 18-30 years. Each CDR3 is given without its conserved first and last residue.

v_call | cdr3_aa
TRBV5-1 | ASSAQGAGYGYT
TRBV28 | ASSSWGTEQF
TRBV5-1 | ASAGQGSYSHNEQF
TRBV14 | ASSPLRVPETQY
TRBV5-8 | ASSLSSGRYGYT
TRBV5-1 | ASSLGTSRSYEQY
TRBV7-8 | ASSPRAQSPYEQY
TRBV25-1 | ASSAPWGGDSYEQY
TRBV7-8 | ASSLEGSYTEAF
TRBV4-1 | ASSQVRNTQY
TRBV10-3 | AISESVAALLLLH
TRBV5-1 | ASSVSGEDYGYT
TRBV2 | ASSEAPGNTIY
TRBV18 | ASSPTASGGANEQF
TRBV30 | AWSGGSLSYEQY
TRBV28 | ASSSPVAPYEQY
TRBV5-1 | ASSFTGTSGGVWETQY
TRBV10-1 | ASSESRQFGDGYT
TRBV5-6 | ASSLLVTGELF
TRBV28 | AAWDGTYEQY
TRBV5-6 | ASSLGLAGGIYNEQF
TRBV4-3 | ASSQERTGRNYGYT
TRBV9 | ASSLGRRTSTDTQY
TRBV27 | ASSLEGLNSYEQY